Detailed here is one T cell receptor (beta chain). Per the study methods: By means of reference gene primer amplification, nucleated cell counts were estimated. The repertoire was sequenced with immunoSEQ multiplex PCR; TCRdb's copy has only in-frame clones and lacks some. That table furnishes V, J and clone size, whereas the DNA furnished D and trimming. Altogether a few hundred thousand clones are present, about 90% being singletons, with the ten largest covering approximately 5.4%. This sample stems from a study of blood T cell repertoires in COVID-19. Study-wide context: Samples of COVID-19 (acute and convalescent) were obtained from the United States, Italy and Spain. PBMCs, B-cell-depleted T cells, or T cells provided the cDNA or gDNA that made up the material.

Germline V gene data show CDR1 as SGHRS and CDR2 as YFSETQ. Deletions cut 2 bases from V and 6 bases from J, with 16 bases between. The CDR3 spans 15 residues. Two consecutive negative NP/OP PCR tests, clearance, or resolved symptoms defined Cohort 3 recovery. Sequences were obtained from PBMCs or T cells enriched from blood (not recorded which). The receptor comes from a woman aged 25 to 45 who had recovered from COVID-19. The J gene is TRBJ2-3, the V gene TRBV5-1; D perhaps matches TRBD1 (5 bases). CDR3 coding DNA: TGCGCCAGCAGCTTAGCTCTAGGGGTACGGGATACGCAGTATTTT. The encoded protein is CASSLALGVRDTQYF.